This TCR beta chain was sequenced during a study of blood T cells in healthy people across ages. Broader study findings: Among long-lived donors, naive CD4+ cells were more numerous and diversity higher than in aged donors.

It was with a sample-barcoded 5' primer and a J-beta primer mix that a second PCR of roughly 7 to 12 cycles was run. MiXCR, applied by TCRdb to the 5' RACE reads, yields one record per CDR3 protein. The sample has about 1,600,000 distinct CDR3 sequences; about 43% are singletons. Turning to this clonotype: No antigen is known for it.

Total RNA, at least 5.5 micrograms per sample, came from PBMCs. Germline loops: CDR1 KGHDR, CDR2 SFDVKD. V lost 4 bases and J lost 3, with 21 bases in between. The CDR3 extends over 17 amino acids. The TCR originated in a woman aged 18-29 years in good health. The sample was blood. V and J are TRBV24-1 and TRBJ2-7, with D perhaps matching TRBD1 or TRBD2 (5 bases each). CDR3 nucleotide sequence: TGTGCCACCAGTGAACCGGCCCTCCCTGGGGGTCGCTACGAGCAGTACTTC. The encoded protein is CATSEPALPGGRYEQYF.